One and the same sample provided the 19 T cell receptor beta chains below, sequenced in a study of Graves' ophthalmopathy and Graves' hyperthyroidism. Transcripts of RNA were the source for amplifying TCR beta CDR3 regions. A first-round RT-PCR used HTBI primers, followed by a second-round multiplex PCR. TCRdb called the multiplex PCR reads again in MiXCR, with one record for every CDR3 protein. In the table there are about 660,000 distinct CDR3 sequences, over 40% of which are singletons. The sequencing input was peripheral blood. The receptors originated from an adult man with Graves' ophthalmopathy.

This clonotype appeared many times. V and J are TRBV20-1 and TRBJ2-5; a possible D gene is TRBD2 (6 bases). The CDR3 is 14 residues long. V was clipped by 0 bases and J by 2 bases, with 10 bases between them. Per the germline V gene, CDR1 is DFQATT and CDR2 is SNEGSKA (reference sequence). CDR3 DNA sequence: TGCAGTGCTAGAGATCGGAGGGTACAAGAGACCCAGTACTTC. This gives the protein CSARDRRVQETQYF.

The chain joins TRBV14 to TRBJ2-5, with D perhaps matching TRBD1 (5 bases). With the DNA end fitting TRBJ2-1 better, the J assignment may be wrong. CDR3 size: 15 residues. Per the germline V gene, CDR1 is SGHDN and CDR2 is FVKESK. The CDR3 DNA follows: TGTGCCAGCAGCCTCAGACCAGGGCTGGGAAATGAGCAGTTCTTC. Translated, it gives CASSLRPGLGNEQFF.

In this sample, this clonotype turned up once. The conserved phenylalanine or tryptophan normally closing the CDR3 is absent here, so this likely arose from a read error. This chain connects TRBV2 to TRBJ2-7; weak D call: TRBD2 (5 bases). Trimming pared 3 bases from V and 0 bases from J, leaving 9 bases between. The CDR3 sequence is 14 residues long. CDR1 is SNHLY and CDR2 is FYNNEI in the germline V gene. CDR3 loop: CASSDQRSSYEQYL. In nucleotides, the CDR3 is TGTGCCAGCAGTGACCAGCGGAGCTCCTACGAGCAGTACCTC.

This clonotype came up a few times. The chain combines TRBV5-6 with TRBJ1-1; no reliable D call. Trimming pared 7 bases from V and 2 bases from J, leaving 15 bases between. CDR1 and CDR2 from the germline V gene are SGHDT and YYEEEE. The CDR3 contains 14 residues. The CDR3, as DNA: TGTGCCAGCTCGTCCGGGAGAGATAACACTGAAGCTTTCTTT. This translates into CASSSGRDNTEAFF.

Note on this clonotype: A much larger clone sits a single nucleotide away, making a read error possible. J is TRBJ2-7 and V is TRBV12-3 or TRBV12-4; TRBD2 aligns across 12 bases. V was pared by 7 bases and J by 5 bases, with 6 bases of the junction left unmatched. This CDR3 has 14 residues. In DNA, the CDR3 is TGTGCCAGCAACCCGACTAGCGGGAGAAACGAGCAGTACTTC. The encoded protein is CASNPTSGRNEQYF.

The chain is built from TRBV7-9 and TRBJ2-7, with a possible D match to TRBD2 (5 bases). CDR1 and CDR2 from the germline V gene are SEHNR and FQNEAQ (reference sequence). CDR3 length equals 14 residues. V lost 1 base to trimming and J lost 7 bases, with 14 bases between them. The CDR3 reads CASSLVRLSGEQYF. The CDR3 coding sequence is TGTGCCAGCAGCTTAGTCCGCCTATCGGGGGAGCAGTACTTC.

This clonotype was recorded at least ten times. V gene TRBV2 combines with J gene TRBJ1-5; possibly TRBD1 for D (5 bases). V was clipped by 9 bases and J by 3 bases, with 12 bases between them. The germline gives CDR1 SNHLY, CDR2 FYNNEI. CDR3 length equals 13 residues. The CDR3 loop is CASSKGNNQPQHF. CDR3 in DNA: TGTGCCAGTTCCAAGGGGAACAATCAGCCCCAGCATTTT.

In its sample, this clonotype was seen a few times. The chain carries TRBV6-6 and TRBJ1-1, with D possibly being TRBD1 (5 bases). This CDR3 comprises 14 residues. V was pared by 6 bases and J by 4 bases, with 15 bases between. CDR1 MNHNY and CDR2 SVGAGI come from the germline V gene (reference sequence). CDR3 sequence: CASRETGRGTEAFF. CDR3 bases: TGTGCCAGCAGAGAGACCGGGAGGGGCACTGAAGCTTTCTTT.

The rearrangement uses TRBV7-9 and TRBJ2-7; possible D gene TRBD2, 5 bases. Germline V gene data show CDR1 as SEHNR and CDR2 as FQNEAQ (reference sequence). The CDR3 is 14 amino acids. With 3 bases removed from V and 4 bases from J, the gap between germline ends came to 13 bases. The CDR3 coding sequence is TGTGCCAGCAGCTTTGGTAGTCGGGGTTACGAGCAGTACTTC. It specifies CASSFGSRGYEQYF.

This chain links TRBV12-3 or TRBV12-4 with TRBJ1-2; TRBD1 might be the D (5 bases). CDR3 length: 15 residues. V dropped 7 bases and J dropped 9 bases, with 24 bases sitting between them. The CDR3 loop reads CASTPPTVMGNRYTF. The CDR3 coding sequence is TGTGCCAGCACCCCACCGACAGTCATGGGCAATCGCTACACCTTC.

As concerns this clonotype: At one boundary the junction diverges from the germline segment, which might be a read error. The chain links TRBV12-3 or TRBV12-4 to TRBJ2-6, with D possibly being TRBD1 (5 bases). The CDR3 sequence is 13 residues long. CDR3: CASSFSGANILTF. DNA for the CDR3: TGTGCCAGCAGTTTTTCTGGGGCCAACATCCTGACTTTC.

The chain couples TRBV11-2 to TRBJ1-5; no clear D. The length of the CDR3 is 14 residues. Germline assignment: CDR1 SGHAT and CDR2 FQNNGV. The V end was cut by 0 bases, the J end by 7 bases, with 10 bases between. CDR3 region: CASSLDPGLQPQHF. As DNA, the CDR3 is TGTGCCAGCAGCTTAGACCCGGGCCTCCAGCCCCAGCATTTT.

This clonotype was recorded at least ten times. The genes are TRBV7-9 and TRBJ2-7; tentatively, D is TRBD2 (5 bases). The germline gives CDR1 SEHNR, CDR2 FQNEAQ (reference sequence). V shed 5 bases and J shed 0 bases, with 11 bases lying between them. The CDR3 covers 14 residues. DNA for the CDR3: TGTGCCAGCAGCGAAGAGGGCGGCTCCTACGAGCAGTACTTC. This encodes CASSEEGGSYEQYF. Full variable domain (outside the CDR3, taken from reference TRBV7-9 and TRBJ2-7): DTGVSQNPRHKITKRGQNVTFRCDPISEHNRLYWYRQTLGQGPEFLTYFQNEAQLEKSRLLSDRFSAERPKGSFSTLEIQRTEQGDSAMYLCASSEEGGSYEQYFGPGTRLTVT.

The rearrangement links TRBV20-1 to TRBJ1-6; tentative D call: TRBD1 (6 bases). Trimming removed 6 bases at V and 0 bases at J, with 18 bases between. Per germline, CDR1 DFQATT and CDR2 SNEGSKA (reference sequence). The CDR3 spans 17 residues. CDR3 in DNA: TGCAGTGCATTCAGACAGGACCTAAGCTCCTATAATTCACCCCTCCACTTT. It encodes CSAFRQDLSSYNSPLHF.

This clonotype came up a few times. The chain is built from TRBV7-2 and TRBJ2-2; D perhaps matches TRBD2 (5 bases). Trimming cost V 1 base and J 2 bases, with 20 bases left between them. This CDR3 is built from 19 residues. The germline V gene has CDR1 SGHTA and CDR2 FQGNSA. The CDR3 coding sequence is TGTGCCAGCAGCTTAGAAGTAGGCCCCCCGTCGGGAAACACCGGGGAGCTGTTTTTT. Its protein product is CASSLEVGPPSGNTGELFF.

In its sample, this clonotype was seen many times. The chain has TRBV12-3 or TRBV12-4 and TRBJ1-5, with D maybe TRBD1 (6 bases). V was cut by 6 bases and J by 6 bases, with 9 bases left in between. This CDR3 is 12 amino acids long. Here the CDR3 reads CASSPGAQPQHF. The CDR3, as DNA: TGTGCCAGCAGCCCAGGGGCTCAGCCCCAGCATTTT.

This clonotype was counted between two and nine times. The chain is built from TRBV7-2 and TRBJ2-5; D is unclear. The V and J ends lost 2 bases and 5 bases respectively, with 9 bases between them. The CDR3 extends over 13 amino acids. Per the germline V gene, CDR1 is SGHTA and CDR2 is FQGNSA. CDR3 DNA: TGTGCCAGCAGCTTATTCCGAATGGAGACCCAGTACTTC. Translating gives CASSLFRMETQYF.

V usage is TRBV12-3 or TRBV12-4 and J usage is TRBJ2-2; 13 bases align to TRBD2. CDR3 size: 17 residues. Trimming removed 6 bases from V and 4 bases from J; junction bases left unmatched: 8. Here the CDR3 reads CASSRWTSGGSTGELFF. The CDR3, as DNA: TGTGCCAGCAGCCGCTGGACTAGCGGGGGTTCCACCGGGGAGCTGTTTTTT.

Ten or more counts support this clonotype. For the CDR3, the DNA is TGTGCCAGCAGTTTAGTGGGGTATCTCGGCTACACCTTC. This codes for CASSLVGYLGYTF. The chain carries TRBV12-3 or TRBV12-4 and TRBJ1-2; D unresolved. CDR3 length: 13 amino acids. The germline V and J ends were trimmed by 1 base and 8 bases, with 11 bases remaining between them.